One T cell receptor (beta chain) is described in this entry. Random-hexamer reverse transcription was applied to about 0.45 to 1 ug RNA. Each CDR3 protein is one row after TCRdb ran MiXCR on the immunoSEQ multiplex PCR reads. The repertoire holds 120,000 to 150,000 distinct CDR3 sequences, with approximately 96% as singletons. This sample stems from a study of CD8 T cells in Susac syndrome. V lost 5 bases, J lost 10 bases, and 15 bases lay in between. The CDR3 extends over 14 amino acids. CD8+ and CD4+ T cells from blood underwent TCR beta sequencing, which was carried out in a high-throughput format. The CD8+ and CD4+ T cells were negatively isolated, with the TEMRA cells enriched by FACS.

The sample consisted of CD4+ T cells from PBMCs. The chain is built from TRBV12-3 or TRBV12-4 and TRBJ1-6; D unclear. The receptor's source is a human donor with multiple sclerosis. CDR3 coding DNA: TGTGCCAGCAGTATGACGGCCGAATCATCACCCCTCCACTTT. Translation: CASSMTAESSPLHF.